The clone carrying this T cell receptor (beta chain) was seen many times. This record comes from a study of T-cell reconstitution after alpha-beta-depleted transplantation in children. Preparation of the TCRbeta library involved a method that used unique molecular identifiers. MiXCR, applied by TCRdb to the PCR reads, yields one record per CDR3 protein. Of 90,000 to 100,000 distinct CDR3 sequences listed, less than 15% are singletons. The CDR3 covers 12 residues. Germline lookup yields CDR1 SNHLY and CDR2 FYNNEI. Trimming removed 8 bases at V and 7 bases at J, with 14 bases between. Here the sequenced sample was PBMCs from the stem cell graft donor, taken from the stem cell graft. The chain carries TRBV2 and TRBJ1-2; possible D gene TRBD1, 6 bases. The origin of this receptor is a human donor who donated a stem cell graft to a child with inherited bone marrow failure. The CDR3 DNA is TGTGCCAGCCAGGGGCCAGGGACTGGCTACACCTTC. It encodes CASQGPGTGYTF.